This passage covers 25 T cell receptor beta chains from one sample sequenced in a study of OX40 agonist ivuxolimab in advanced cancers. Sequenced by immunoSEQ multiplex PCR; TCRdb stores in-frame clones only, minus some. The data show 90,000 to 95,000 clones, with approximately 89% seen just once and about 4.7% held by the top ten. This specimen consisted of CD4+ or CD8+ T cells sorted from blood, obtained in a trial of the OX40 agonist ivuxolimab. All receptors derive from an adult with an advanced solid tumor such as melanoma, head and neck, liver or kidney cancer.

The J gene is TRBJ2-1, the V gene TRBV5-4; either TRBD1 or TRBD2 may fit D (5 bases each). Germline values: CDR1 SGHNT, CDR2 YYREEE (reference sequence). The CDR3 has 14 amino acids. The V end lost 4 bases, the J end lost 7 bases, and 15 bases lay between the germline ends. The CDR3 coding sequence is TGTGCCAGCAGCAGGAACTGGGGGTCTAATGAGCAGTTCTTC. Translated: CASSRNWGSNEQFF.

The V call is TRBV6-6, the J call TRBJ1-5, with TRBD1 identical over 9 bases. CDR1 is MNHNY, CDR2 SVGAGI, per germline (reference sequence). The CDR3 length is 15 residues. With V trimmed by 6 bases and J by 6 bases, 9 bases remained unmatched. Written as DNA, the CDR3 is TGTGCCAGCAGCTTGACAGGGGGGAAACTTCAGCCCCAGCATTTT. Residues: CASSLTGGKLQPQHF.

This chain links TRBV27 with TRBJ2-5; tentatively, D is TRBD1 or TRBD2 (7 bases each). Germline V gene data show CDR1 as MNHEY and CDR2 as SMNVEV (reference sequence). V lost 5 bases and J lost 11, with 30 bases in between. The CDR3 sequence is 17 residues long. The DNA of the CDR3 is TGTGCCAGCAGTCCATTCCTTCGGGACAGAGGAGGGGGGGGGCAGTACTTC. Translated, it gives CASSPFLRDRGGGGQYF.

V gene TRBV27 combines with J gene TRBJ2-5, with no clear D. V lost 4 bases and J lost 4, with 4 bases in between. The CDR3 contains 11 residues. Germline V gene data show CDR1 as MNHEY and CDR2 as SMNVEV (reference sequence). The CDR3 region is CASSSGETQYF. The CDR3 DNA follows: TGTGCCAGCAGTTCGGGAGAGACCCAGTACTTC.

The chain recombines TRBV9 with TRBJ1-2; perhaps TRBD1 as D (5 bases). The V end lost 4 bases, the J end lost 4 bases, and 26 bases lay between the germline ends. CDR1 and CDR2 (germline): SGDLS, YYNGEE. This CDR3 has 18 residues. For the CDR3, the DNA is TGTGCCAGCAGCTCCCTAGGCGGGACCGCGCCCCTGAGCTATGGCTACACCTTC. It yields the protein CASSSLGGTAPLSYGYTF.

The CDR3 protein is CASSLPGNTEAFF. The DNA for the CDR3 is TGTGCCAGCAGCTTGCCAGGGAACACTGAAGCTTTCTTT. J is TRBJ1-1 and V is TRBV5-4; no reliable D call. Trimming removed 1 base at V and 1 base at J, with 5 bases between. CDR1 and CDR2 from the germline V gene are SGHNT and YYREEE (reference sequence). This CDR3 region has 13 residues.

The chain couples TRBV14 to TRBJ2-3; TRBD1 is a possible D gene (7 bases). The CDR3 is 15 residues long. Germline V gene sequence: CDR1 SGHDN, CDR2 FVKESK. The V and J ends lost 6 bases and 4 bases respectively, with 17 bases between them. This CDR3 is CASSLNRGGADTQYF. The CDR3 region has the DNA TGTGCCAGCAGTCTTAACAGGGGAGGCGCAGATACGCAGTATTTT. Supplemented by reference TRBV14 and TRBJ2-3, the full variable domain reads EAGVTQFPSHSVIEKGQTVTLRCDPISGHDNLYWYRRVMGKEIKFLLHFVKESKQDESGMPNNRFLAERTGGTYSTLKVQPAELEDSGVYFCASSLNRGGADTQYFGPGTRLTVL.

The chain has TRBV4-1 and TRBJ1-1; the D is unclear. The CDR3 loop spans 18 amino acids. Germline CDR1 is MGHRA and CDR2 is YSYEKL. Trimming stripped 1 base from V and 2 bases from J, with 20 bases between. CDR3 in amino acids: CASSQVGSRKGINTEAFF. CDR3 nucleotides: TGCGCCAGCAGCCAAGTGGGATCGCGGAAGGGCATCAACACTGAAGCTTTCTTT.

This clone was detected once. The rearrangement joins TRBV14 to TRBJ2-5, with TRBD2 matching over 7 bases. Germline CDR1 is SGHDN and CDR2 is FVKESK. V was clipped by 0 bases and J by 6 bases; unmatched bases: 7. The CDR3 loop spans 15 amino acids. In DNA, the CDR3 is TGTGCCAGCAGCCAAGATCCTCTAGCGGTCCAGACCCAGTACTTC. As protein: CASSQDPLAVQTQYF. The variable domain in full, with the rest retrieved from reference TRBV14 and TRBJ2-5, is EAGVTQFPSHSVIEKGQTVTLRCDPISGHDNLYWYRRVMGKEIKFLLHFVKESKQDESGMPNNRFLAERTGGTYSTLKVQPAELEDSGVYFCASSQDPLAVQTQYFGPGTRLLVL.

V usage is TRBV19 and J usage is TRBJ2-3; no clear D gene. Germline CDR1 reads LNHDA; CDR2 reads SQIVND (reference sequence). Trimming cost V 5 bases and J 1 base, with 7 bases left between them. This CDR3 contains 13 residues. CDR3 nucleotide sequence: TGTGCCAGTAGTGAGGCCGGCACAGATACGCAGTATTTT. Translation: CASSEAGTDTQYF. The variable domain in full, completed from reference TRBV19 and TRBJ2-3, reads DGGITQSPKYLFRKEGQNVTLSCEQNLNHDAMYWYRQDPGQGLRLIYYSQIVNDFQKGDIAEGYSVSREKKESFPLTVTSAQKNPTAFYLCASSEAGTDTQYFGPGTRLTVL.

This chain joins TRBV10-1 and TRBJ2-2; TRBD1 might be the D (5 bases). The V end was cut by 4 bases, the J end by 5 bases, with 11 bases between. The V gene's germline CDR1 is WNHNN and CDR2 SYGVQD (reference sequence). The CDR3 is made up of 14 amino acids. The DNA for the CDR3 is TGCGCCAGCAGTGGACAGCTCTCTACCGGGGAGCTGTTTTTT. Protein sequence: CASSGQLSTGELFF.

The rearrangement links TRBV11-2 to TRBJ2-1; 10 positions agree with TRBD1. The CDR3 spans 15 residues. CDR1 SGHAT and CDR2 FQNNGV come from the germline V gene. The junction had 3 bases not matched to a gene; V was cut back by 3 bases and J by 4 bases. CDR3 loop: CASSFGTGAYNEQFF. The CDR3 DNA follows: TGTGCCAGCAGCTTCGGGACAGGGGCTTACAATGAGCAGTTCTTC.

The chain carries TRBV15 and TRBJ1-5; a weak D match, TRBD1 (5 bases). V was shortened by 0 bases and J by 6 bases, with 12 bases between the two germline ends. This CDR3 region has 15 residues. Looked up from germline, CDR1 is LNHNV and CDR2 is YYDKDF (reference sequence). CDR3 nucleotide sequence: TGTGCCACCAGCAGAGATAGAAGGGGCTTTCAGCCCCAGCATTTT. It is translated as CATSRDRRGFQPQHF.

Regarding this clone: One end of the junction varies from germline; a read error may be responsible. The chain carries TRBV7-9 and TRBJ2-1; tentatively, D is TRBD2 (6 bases). Germline V gives CDR1 SEHNR, CDR2 FQNEAQ (reference sequence). The CDR3 totals 13 residues. CDR3 sequence reads: CASSLGLRNEQFF. In nucleotides, the CDR3 is TGCGCCAGCAGCCTGGGACTGCGCAATGAGCAGTTCTTC.

The V gene is TRBV18, the J gene TRBJ1-1; the match to TRBD1 covers 9 bases. Germline trimming cut 5 bases from V and 7 bases from J; bases unmatched to any gene: 8. Germline V lookup: CDR1 KGHSH, CDR2 LQKENI. There are 14 residues in the CDR3. In DNA form, the CDR3 reads TGTGCCAGCTCAAAGGACAGGGGTCGAATTGAAGCTTTCTTT. Its protein product is CASSKDRGRIEAFF.

This clone has just one count. The V and J genes are TRBV6-5 and TRBJ2-7; D possibly uses TRBD1 or TRBD2 (5 bases each). Per germline, CDR1 MNHEY and CDR2 SVGAGI. There are 16 residues in the CDR3. Trimming stripped 2 bases from V and 7 bases from J, with 21 bases between. Written as DNA, the CDR3 is TGTGCCAGCAGTTACGGTTTAGGGCAAACTAGGGGAGAGCAGTACGTC. Protein: CASSYGLGQTRGEQYV.

A single count supports this clone. CDR3 amino acids: CASSITGGYQPQHF. CDR3 DNA sequence: TGTGCCAGTAGTATAACAGGGGGCTACCAGCCCCAGCATTTT. The chain recombines TRBV19 with TRBJ1-5; 9 bases align to TRBD1. Trimming at V came to 2 bases and at J to 7 bases, leaving 3 bases not matched to a gene. This CDR3 is 14 amino acids long. The germline gives CDR1 LNHDA, CDR2 SQIVND (reference sequence). Together with reference TRBV19 and TRBJ1-5, the CDR3 gives the full variable domain: DGGITQSPKYLFRKEGQNVTLSCEQNLNHDAMYWYRQDPGQGLRLIYYSQIVNDFQKGDIAEGYSVSREKKESFPLTVTSAQKNPTAFYLCASSITGGYQPQHFGDGTRLSIL.

The rearrangement links TRBV2 to TRBJ2-2, with D possibly matching TRBD2 (5 bases). V was cut by 4 bases and J by 5 bases, with 5 bases left in between. The germline CDR1 and CDR2 sequences are SNHLY and FYNNEI. The CDR3 is 12 amino acids. CDR3 in amino acids: CASSAGTGELFF. As DNA, the CDR3 is TGTGCCAGCAGTGCGGGGACCGGGGAGCTGTTTTTT.

The chain employs TRBV5-5 and TRBJ2-5; 9 bases map to TRBD2. Trimming removed 4 bases from V and 6 bases from J; junction bases left unmatched: 10. The CDR3 runs to 15 residues. The germline V gene encodes CDR1 SGHKS and CDR2 YYEKEE (reference sequence). CDR3 sequence reads: CASSPREGTMQTQYF. The CDR3 region has the DNA TGTGCCAGCAGCCCGCGGGAGGGGACAATGCAGACCCAGTACTTC.

This sequence joins TRBV6-5 and TRBJ2-2; 8 nucleotides match TRBD2. V lost 5 bases, J lost 0 bases, and 2 bases stayed unmatched. This CDR3 contains 15 residues. Germline V gene data show CDR1 as MNHEY and CDR2 as SVGAGI. In nucleotides, the CDR3 is TGTGCCAGCAGTCCGGGACTAGCGAACACCGGGGAGCTGTTTTTT. It is translated as CASSPGLANTGELFF.

V and J are TRBV10-3 and TRBJ2-7; D may match TRBD1 or TRBD2 (5 bases each). The length of the CDR3 is 15 residues. Germline values: CDR1 ENHRY, CDR2 SYGVKD. Trimming took 4 bases from V and 1 from J, leaving 14 bases between them. The CDR3: CAISGTPGISYEQYF. The CDR3 nucleotides read TGTGCCATCAGTGGGACACCGGGAATTTCCTACGAGCAGTACTTC.

The J gene is TRBJ1-1, the V gene TRBV6-1; D remains unclear. Germline CDR1 reads MNHNS; CDR2 reads SASEGT. The CDR3 extends over 13 amino acids. V lost 4 bases to trimming and J lost 11 bases, with 17 bases between them. DNA of the CDR3: TGTGCCAGCAGTGGATCGGGCTTAAGGCATGCTTTCTTT. It translates to CASSGSGLRHAFF.

The chain joins TRBV7-9 to TRBJ1-1; no clear D. Trimming took 4 bases from V and 1 from J, leaving 7 bases between them. Germline-derived CDR1 and CDR2 are SEHNR and FQNEAQ (reference sequence). The CDR3 is 13 amino acids. DNA for the CDR3: TGTGCCAGCAGCTACGGTTGGAACACTGAAGCTTTCTTT. Translation: CASSYGWNTEAFF.

This chain uses TRBV19 with TRBJ2-2, with a weak D call TRBD2 (6 bases). CDR3 length: 15 residues. Germline V CDR1 and CDR2: LNHDA, SQIVND (reference sequence). V was pared by 3 bases and J by 5 bases, with 13 bases between. Written as DNA, the CDR3 is TGTGCCAGTAGTATTCGGCTAGCGTTGACCGGGGAGCTGTTTTTT. This encodes CASSIRLALTGELFF.

The chain links TRBV2 to TRBJ1-5, with a weak D call TRBD1 (5 bases). The CDR3 has 15 residues. V was trimmed by 5 bases and J by 5 bases, leaving 16 bases between them. The V gene's germline CDR1 is SNHLY and CDR2 FYNNEI. This CDR3 reads CASSFWGRADQPQHF. CDR3 DNA: TGTGCCAGCAGTTTTTGGGGCAGGGCCGATCAGCCCCAGCATTTT. Full variable domain (rest looked up from reference TRBV2 and TRBJ1-5): EPEVTQTPSHQVTQMGQEVILRCVPISNHLYFYWYRQILGQKVEFLVSFYNNEISEKSEIFDDQFSVERPDGSNFTLKIRSTKLEDSAMYFCASSFWGRADQPQHFGDGTRLSIL.